These 17 T cell receptor beta chains originate from one sample sequenced in a study of blood T cell repertoires in COVID-19 (dated by TCRdb to between 2020 and 2021). The library was prepared using the immunoSEQ multiplex PCR assay. This is the immuneACCESS table as TCRdb keeps it, with only in-frame sequences that have V and J called. A part of the clones is gone; compared with another copy, unresolved V genes explain less than half, and the rest is unexplained. Across this sample there are roughly 180,000 clones, with approximately 87% seen only once. The ten top clones hold 3.5% to 5% of the sample. Source material: PBMCs or T cells enriched from blood (not recorded which). The receptor source for this set is a woman aged 45-65 years who had recovered from COVID-19.

V and J are TRBV4-2 and TRBJ1-1, with D uncertain. Germline CDR1 reads LGHNA; CDR2 reads YNFKEQ. Between the trimmed V and J ends, which lost 0 bases and 4 bases, there was a span of 6 bases. CDR3 size: 13 residues. The CDR3 DNA is TGTGCCAGCAGCCAAGATGGCCGCACTGAAGCTTTCTTT. Translating it yields CASSQDGRTEAFF.

V is TRBV28 and J is TRBJ1-5; 8 positions match TRBD1. The germline gives CDR1 MDHEN, CDR2 SYDVKM. The CDR3 totals 15 residues. Unmatched junction bases numbered 5, after V lost 6 bases and J lost 1 base. The CDR3 DNA sequence: TGTGCCAGCAGCCGACAGGGGTCGAGCAATCAGCCCCAGCATTTT. Translated, it gives CASSRQGSSNQPQHF.

The sample holds a few counts of this clone. The rearrangement joins TRBV10-3 to TRBJ1-1; D remains ambiguous. The V gene's germline CDR1 is ENHRY and CDR2 SYGVKD. V was pared by 2 bases and J by 7 bases, with 8 bases between. The CDR3 is 12 residues long. The CDR3 sequence: CAISETAGEAFF. The CDR3 coding sequence is TGTGCCATCAGTGAGACGGCGGGTGAAGCTTTCTTT.

The chain carries TRBV10-1 and TRBJ1-2; D possibly corresponds to TRBD1 (5 bases). This CDR3 comprises 10 residues. V was trimmed by 0 bases and J by 14 bases, leaving 7 bases between them. Germline V gene lookup returns CDR1 WNHNN and CDR2 SYGVQD (reference sequence). The CDR3 nucleotides read TGCGCCAGCAGTGAGTCGGGACTAACCTTC. Encoded protein: CASSESGLTF.

The chain combines TRBV5-1 with TRBJ1-1; 9 bases map to TRBD1. The germline gives CDR1 SGHRS, CDR2 YFSETQ. CDR3 length equals 15 residues. V lost 4 bases, J lost 1 base, and 5 bases stayed unmatched. CDR3 residues: CASSDWTGENTEAFF. CDR3 bases: TGCGCCAGCAGCGACTGGACAGGGGAGAACACTGAAGCTTTCTTT.

The gene calls are TRBV6-5 and TRBJ1-4, with TRBD1 matching 7 bases. Unmatched junction bases numbered 3, after V lost 4 bases and J lost 4 bases. The CDR3 extends over 14 amino acids. From germline, CDR1 is MNHEY and CDR2 SVGAGI. This chain's CDR3 is CASSSGTDNEKLFF. The CDR3 DNA reads TGTGCCAGCAGTTCCGGGACAGATAATGAAAAACTGTTTTTT.

This rearrangement joins TRBV28 to TRBJ1-5, with 10 bases matching TRBD1. CDR3 length equals 19 residues. Trimming cost V 4 bases and J 0 bases; bases outside gene matches: 12. Looked up from germline, CDR1 is MDHEN and CDR2 is SYDVKM. The CDR3 sequence is CASSSPGTGAQYSNQPQHF. CDR3 in DNA: TGTGCCAGCAGTTCCCCCGGGACAGGGGCCCAGTATAGCAATCAGCCCCAGCATTTT.

The rearrangement uses TRBV30 and TRBJ1-1; 8 positions agree with TRBD1. Germline V lookup: CDR1 GTSNPN, CDR2 SVGIG (reference sequence). This CDR3 region has 11 residues. The V segment lost 3 bases and the J segment 11 bases; nucleotides outside the gene matches: 5. CDR3 sequence: CAWRATGEAFF. CDR3 in DNA: TGTGCCTGGAGGGCGACAGGGGAGGCTTTCTTT. Filled out from reference TRBV30 and TRBJ1-1, the complete variable domain reads SQTIHQWPATLVQPVGSPLSLECTVEGTSNPNLYWYRQAAGRGLQLLFYSVGIGQISSEVPQNLSASRPQDRQFILSSKKLLLSDSGFYLCAWRATGEAFFGQGTRLTVV.

This clone was seen more than once but under ten times. The chain has TRBV27 and TRBJ1-1, with 7 nucleotides matching TRBD1. The V gene's germline CDR1 is MNHEY and CDR2 SMNVEV (reference sequence). The CDR3 contains 15 residues. The junction had 8 bases not matched to a gene; V was cut back by 6 bases and J by 1 base. In DNA, the CDR3 is TGTGCCAGCAGAGCCCCGTACAGGGGGAACACTGAAGCTTTCTTT. Translating it yields CASRAPYRGNTEAFF.

This clone was counted a few times. The J gene is TRBJ1-1, the V gene TRBV29-1, with 8 bases matching TRBD1. Germline CDR1 is SQVTM and CDR2 is ANQGSEA. With 5 bases clipped from V and 4 bases from J, the junction kept 9 bases outside the gene matches. The CDR3 is 14 amino acids. The CDR3 DNA reads TGCAGCGTTTTCCCAACAGGGGGAGGCACTGAAGCTTTCTTT. It codes for CSVFPTGGGTEAFF. Combining the CDR3 with reference TRBV29-1 and TRBJ1-1 gives the whole variable domain SAVISQKPSRDICQRGTSLTIQCQVDSQVTMMFWYRQQPGQSLTLIATANQGSEATYESGFVIDKFPISRPNLTFSTLTVSNMSPEDSSIYLCSVFPTGGGTEAFFGQGTRLTVV.

In its sample, this clone was seen a few times. The rearrangement joins TRBV14 to TRBJ2-1; 13 positions agree with TRBD2. J lost 7 bases, V lost 0 bases, and 12 bases had no gene match. This CDR3 region has 19 residues. Germline CDR1 reads SGHDN; CDR2 reads FVKESK. CDR3 nucleotides: TGTGCCAGCAGCCAAGAATTGGGCTGGGGGACTAGCGGGGCAAATGAGCAGTTCTTC. Its protein product is CASSQELGWGTSGANEQFF.

The chain uses TRBV27 and TRBJ1-2; weak D call: TRBD1 (6 bases). CDR3 length: 13 residues. Trimming stripped 6 bases from V and 2 bases from J, with 10 bases between. Germline loops: CDR1 MNHEY, CDR2 SMNVEV (reference sequence). As DNA, the CDR3 is TGTGCCAGCAGACAAGACAGGAACTATGGCTACACCTTC. Its translation is CASRQDRNYGYTF.

This sequence joins TRBV11-1 and TRBJ1-1, with TRBD1 matching over 8 bases. The germline V gene encodes CDR1 SGHAT and CDR2 FQDESV (reference sequence). This CDR3 has 14 amino acids. J was trimmed by 4 bases and V by 6 bases; bases with no gene match: 7. As DNA, the CDR3 is TGTGCCAGCAGTAGGGGACAGGCGGTCACTGAAGCTTTCTTT. Encoded protein: CASSRGQAVTEAFF.

The chain employs TRBV14 and TRBJ2-4; 7 bases fit TRBD2. The CDR3 covers 13 residues. Germline V gives CDR1 SGHDN, CDR2 FVKESK. After removal of 5 bases from V and 7 bases from J, the junction contained 5 bases not matched to a gene. Here the CDR3 DNA reads TGTGCCAGCAGCGTCCCCGGGGGGAACATTCAGTACTTC. This translates into CASSVPGGNIQYF.

CDR3 residues: CASIRPSGTYEQYV. For the CDR3, the DNA is TGTGCCAGCATTCGGCCGAGCGGAACCTACGAGCAGTACGTC. The V call is TRBV2, the J call TRBJ2-7, with D possibly TRBD2 on 5 matching bases. The germline CDR1 and CDR2 sequences are SNHLY and FYNNEI. Trimming stripped 7 bases from V and 2 bases from J, with 15 bases between. CDR3 length: 14 residues.

The rearrangement links TRBV20-1 to TRBJ2-7; D not certain. Germline V gene data show CDR1 as DFQATT and CDR2 as SNEGSKA (reference sequence). CDR3 length: 13 amino acids. V lost 3 bases and J lost 6, with 15 bases in between. The chain's CDR3 is CSASLGPLGEQYV. CDR3 nucleotide sequence: TGCAGTGCTAGTTTGGGCCCCCTCGGCGAGCAGTACGTC.

The chain uses TRBV9 and TRBJ1-5; TRBD1 agrees at 8 bases. In germline, CDR1 is SGDLS, CDR2 YYNGEE. This CDR3 has 15 amino acids. With V trimmed by 3 bases and J by 5 bases, 7 bases remained unmatched. Here the CDR3 DNA reads TGTGCCAGCAGCGAGACGGACAGGGTTGATCAGCCCCAGCATTTT. Protein sequence: CASSETDRVDQPQHF.